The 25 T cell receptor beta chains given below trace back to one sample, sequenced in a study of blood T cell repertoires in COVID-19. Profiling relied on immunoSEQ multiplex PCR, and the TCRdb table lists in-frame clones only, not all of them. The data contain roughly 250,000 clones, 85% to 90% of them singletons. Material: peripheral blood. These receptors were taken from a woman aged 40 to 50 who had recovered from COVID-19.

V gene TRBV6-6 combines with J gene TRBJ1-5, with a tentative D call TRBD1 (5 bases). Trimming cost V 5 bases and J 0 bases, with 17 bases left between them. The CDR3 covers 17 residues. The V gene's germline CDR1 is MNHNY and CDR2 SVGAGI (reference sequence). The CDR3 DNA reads TGTGCCAGCAGTCCCCCGGGGCCGGGGGTTAGCAATCAGCCCCAGCATTTT. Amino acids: CASSPPGPGVSNQPQHF.

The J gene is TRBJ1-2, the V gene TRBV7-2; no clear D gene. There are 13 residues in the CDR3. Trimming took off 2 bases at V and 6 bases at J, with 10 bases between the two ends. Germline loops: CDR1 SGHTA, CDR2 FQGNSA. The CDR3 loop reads CASSLTPEDGYTF. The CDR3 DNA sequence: TGTGCCAGCAGCTTAACCCCGGAGGATGGCTACACCTTC.

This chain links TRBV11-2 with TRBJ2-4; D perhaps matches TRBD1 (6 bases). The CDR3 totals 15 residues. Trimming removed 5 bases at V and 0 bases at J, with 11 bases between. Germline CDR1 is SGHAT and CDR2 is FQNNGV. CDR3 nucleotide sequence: TGTGCCAGCAGCCGGACAGAGCTAGCCAAAAACATTCAGTACTTC. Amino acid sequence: CASSRTELAKNIQYF. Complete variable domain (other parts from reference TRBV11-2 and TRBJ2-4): EAGVAQSPRYKIIEKRQSVAFWCNPISGHATLYWYQQILGQGPKLLIQFQNNGVVDDSQLPKDRFSAERLKGVDSTLKIQPAKLEDSAVYLCASSRTELAKNIQYFGAGTRLSVL.

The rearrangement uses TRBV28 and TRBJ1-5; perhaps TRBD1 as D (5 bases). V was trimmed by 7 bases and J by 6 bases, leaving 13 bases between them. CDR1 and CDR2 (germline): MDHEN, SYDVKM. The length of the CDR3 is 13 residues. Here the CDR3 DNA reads TGTGCCAGCACGGGGGGGGTTAGTCAGCCCCAGCATTTT. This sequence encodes CASTGGVSQPQHF.

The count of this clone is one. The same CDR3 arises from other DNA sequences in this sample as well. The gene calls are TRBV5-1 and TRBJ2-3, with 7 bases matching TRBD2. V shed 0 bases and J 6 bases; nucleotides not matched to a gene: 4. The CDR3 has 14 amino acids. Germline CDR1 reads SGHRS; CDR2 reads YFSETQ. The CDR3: CASSLAGGRDTQYF. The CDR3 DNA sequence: TGCGCCAGCAGCTTGGCGGGGGGTCGGGATACGCAGTATTTT.

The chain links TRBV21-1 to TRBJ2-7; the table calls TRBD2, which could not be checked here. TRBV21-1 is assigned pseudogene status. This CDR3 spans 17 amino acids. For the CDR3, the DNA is TGTGCCAGCAGCAAAGTGGACCTAGCGCCCCGCTCCTACGAGCAGTACTTC. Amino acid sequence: CASSKVDLAPRSYEQYF.

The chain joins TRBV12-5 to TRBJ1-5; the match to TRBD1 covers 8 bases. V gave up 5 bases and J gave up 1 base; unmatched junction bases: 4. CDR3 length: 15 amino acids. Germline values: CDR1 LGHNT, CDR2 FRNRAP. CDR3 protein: CASGVGQGSNQPQHF. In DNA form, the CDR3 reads TGTGCTAGTGGTGTTGGACAGGGCAGCAATCAGCCCCAGCATTTT.

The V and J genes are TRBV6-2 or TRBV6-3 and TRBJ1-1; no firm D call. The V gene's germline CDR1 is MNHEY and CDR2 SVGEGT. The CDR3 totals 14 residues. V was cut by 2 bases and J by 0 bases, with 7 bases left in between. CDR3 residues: CASSYGLMNTEAFF. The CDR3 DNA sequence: TGTGCCAGCAGTTACGGCCTCATGAACACTGAAGCTTTCTTT.

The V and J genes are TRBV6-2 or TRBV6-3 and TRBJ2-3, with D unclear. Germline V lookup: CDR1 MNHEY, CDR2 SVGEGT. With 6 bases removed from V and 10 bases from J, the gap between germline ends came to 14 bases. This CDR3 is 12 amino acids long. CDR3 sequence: CASSRGANSQYF. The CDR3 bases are TGTGCCAGCAGCCGAGGTGCGAATTCGCAGTATTTT.

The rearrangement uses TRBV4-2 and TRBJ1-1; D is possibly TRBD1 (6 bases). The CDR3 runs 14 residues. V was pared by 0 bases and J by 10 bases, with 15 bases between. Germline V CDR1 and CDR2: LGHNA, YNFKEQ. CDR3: CASSQEALPRGAFF. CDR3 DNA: TGTGCCAGCAGCCAAGAAGCTTTGCCCAGGGGAGCTTTCTTT.

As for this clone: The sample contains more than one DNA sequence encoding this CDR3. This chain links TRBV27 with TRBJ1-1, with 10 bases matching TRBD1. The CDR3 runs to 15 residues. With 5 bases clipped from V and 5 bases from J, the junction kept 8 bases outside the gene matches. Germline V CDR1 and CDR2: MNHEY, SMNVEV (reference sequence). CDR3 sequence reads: CASSPRQGAGTEAFF. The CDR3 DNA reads TGTGCCAGCAGTCCCCGACAGGGGGCAGGGACTGAAGCTTTCTTT.

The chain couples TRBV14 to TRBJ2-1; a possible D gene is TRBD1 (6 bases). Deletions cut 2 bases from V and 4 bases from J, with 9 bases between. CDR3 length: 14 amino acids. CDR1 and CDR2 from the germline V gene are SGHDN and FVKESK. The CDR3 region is CASSQTQGYNEQFF. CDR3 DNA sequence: TGTGCCAGCAGCCAAACTCAGGGGTACAATGAGCAGTTCTTC.

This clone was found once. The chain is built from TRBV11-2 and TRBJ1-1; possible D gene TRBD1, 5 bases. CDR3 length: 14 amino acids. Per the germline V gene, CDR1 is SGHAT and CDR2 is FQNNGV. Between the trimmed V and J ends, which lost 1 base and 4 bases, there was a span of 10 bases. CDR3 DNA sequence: TGTGCCAGCAGCTTAGTGGGGGGAACCACTGAAGCTTTCTTT. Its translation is CASSLVGGTTEAFF.

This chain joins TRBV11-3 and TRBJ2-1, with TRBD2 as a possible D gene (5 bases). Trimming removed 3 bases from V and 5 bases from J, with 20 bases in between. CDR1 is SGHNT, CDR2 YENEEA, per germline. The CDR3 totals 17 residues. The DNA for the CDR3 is TGTGCCAGCAGCTTTCTAACCGACTCGCGGGCCGACAATGAGCAGTTCTTC. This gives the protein CASSFLTDSRADNEQFF.

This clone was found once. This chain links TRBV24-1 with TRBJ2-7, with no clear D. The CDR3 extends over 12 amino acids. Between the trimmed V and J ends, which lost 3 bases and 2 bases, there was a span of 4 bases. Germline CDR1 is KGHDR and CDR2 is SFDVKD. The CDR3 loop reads CATSDATYEQYF. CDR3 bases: TGTGCCACCAGTGATGCGACCTACGAGCAGTACTTC.

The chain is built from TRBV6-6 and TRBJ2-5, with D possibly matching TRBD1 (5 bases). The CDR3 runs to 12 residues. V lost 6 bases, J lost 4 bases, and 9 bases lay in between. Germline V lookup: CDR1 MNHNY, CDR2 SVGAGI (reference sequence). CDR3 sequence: CASSQGVETQYF. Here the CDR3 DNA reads TGTGCCAGCAGCCAGGGTGTAGAGACCCAGTACTTC.

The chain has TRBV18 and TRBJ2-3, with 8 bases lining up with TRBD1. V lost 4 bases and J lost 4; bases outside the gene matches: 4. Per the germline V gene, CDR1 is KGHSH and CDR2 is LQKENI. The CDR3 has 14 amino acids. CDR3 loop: CASSLDRVSDTQYF. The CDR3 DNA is TGTGCCAGCTCACTGGACAGGGTTTCAGATACGCAGTATTTT.

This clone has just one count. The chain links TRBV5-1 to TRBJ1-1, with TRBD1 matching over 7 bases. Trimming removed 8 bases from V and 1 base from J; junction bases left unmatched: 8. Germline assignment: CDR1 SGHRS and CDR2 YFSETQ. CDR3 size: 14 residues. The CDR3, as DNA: TGCGCCAGTCAACAGGGGCCCCAGAACACTGAAGCTTTCTTT. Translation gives CASQQGPQNTEAFF.

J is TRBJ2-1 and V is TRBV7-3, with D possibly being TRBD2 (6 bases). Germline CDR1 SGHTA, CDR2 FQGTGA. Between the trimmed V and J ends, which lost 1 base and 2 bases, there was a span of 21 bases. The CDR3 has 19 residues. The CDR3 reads CASSLSPPLGGVPYNEQFF. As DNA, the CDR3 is TGTGCCAGCAGCTTAAGTCCGCCTCTGGGGGGAGTGCCCTACAATGAGCAGTTCTTC.

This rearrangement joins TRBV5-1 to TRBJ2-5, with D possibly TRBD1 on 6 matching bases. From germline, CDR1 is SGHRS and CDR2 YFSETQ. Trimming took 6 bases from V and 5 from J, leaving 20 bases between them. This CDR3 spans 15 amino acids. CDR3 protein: CASTPDSQRWETQYF. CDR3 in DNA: TGCGCCAGCACCCCGGACAGCCAAAGATGGGAGACCCAGTACTTC.

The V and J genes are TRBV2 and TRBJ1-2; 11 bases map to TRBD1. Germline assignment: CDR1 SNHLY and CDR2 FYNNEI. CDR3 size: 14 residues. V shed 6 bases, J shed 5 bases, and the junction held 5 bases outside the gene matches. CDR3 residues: CASSGQGAGYGYTF. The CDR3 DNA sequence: TGTGCCAGCAGCGGACAGGGGGCTGGGTATGGCTACACCTTC.

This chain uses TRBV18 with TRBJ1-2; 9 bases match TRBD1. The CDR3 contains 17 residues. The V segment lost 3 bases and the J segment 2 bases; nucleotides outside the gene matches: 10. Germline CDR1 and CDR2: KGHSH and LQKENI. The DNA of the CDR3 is TGTGCCAGCTCACCCGCCCGGACAGGGGCCCTCAACTATGGCTACACCTTC. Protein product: CASSPARTGALNYGYTF.

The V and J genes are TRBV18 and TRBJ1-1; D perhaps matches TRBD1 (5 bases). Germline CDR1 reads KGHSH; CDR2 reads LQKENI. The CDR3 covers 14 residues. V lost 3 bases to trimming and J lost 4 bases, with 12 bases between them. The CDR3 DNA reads TGTGCCAGCTCACCGGGACTTCGGGGCACTGAAGCTTTCTTT. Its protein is CASSPGLRGTEAFF.

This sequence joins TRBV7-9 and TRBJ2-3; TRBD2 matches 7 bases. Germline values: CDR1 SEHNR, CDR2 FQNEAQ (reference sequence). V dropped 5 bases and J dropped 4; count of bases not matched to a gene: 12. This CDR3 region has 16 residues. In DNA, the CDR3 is TGTGCCAGCAGCCTCCCCGGGGAGGGCCTCGCAGATACGCAGTATTTT. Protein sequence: CASSLPGEGLADTQYF.

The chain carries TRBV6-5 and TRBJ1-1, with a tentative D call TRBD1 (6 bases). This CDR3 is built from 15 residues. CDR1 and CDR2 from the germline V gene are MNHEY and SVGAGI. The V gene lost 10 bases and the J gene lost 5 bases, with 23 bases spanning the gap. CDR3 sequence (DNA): TGTGCCACCAGCCGGGACACCGTGTCGTGGACTGAAGCTTTCTTT. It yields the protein CATSRDTVSWTEAFF.